This T cell receptor beta chain appears in the sequencing data of a study of cytomegalovirus exposure and HLA in healthy donors. Across the study: HLA-typed donors contributed 65 million to 95 million unique TCRs, which were held in an early data release. General study findings and limits: In a later analysis, TCR beta V- and J-gene trimming was associated with a missense DCLRE1C variant. About 150 TCR beta chains were listed as cytomegalovirus-associated.

Primers for the PCR totalled 60 Vbeta and 13 Jbeta. The data were produced by immunoSEQ multiplex PCR, yet TCRdb's version contains in-frame clones alone and is incomplete. Of around 200,000 clones in the sample, 80% to 90% were seen once. Trimming stripped 3 bases from V and 14 bases from J, with 11 bases between. The CDR3 is made up of 12 amino acids. Germline V gives CDR1 KGHSH, CDR2 LQKENI. In the case of this clone: The antigen is not known.

The V gene is TRBV18, the J gene TRBJ1-6, with D unresolved. Sequences were obtained from PBMCs. The sequence came from a woman aged 25 to 39 in good health and CMV-seronegative. The CDR3 nucleotides are TGTGCCAGCTCACCGTGGTCAGGTGCCCTCCACTTT. Amino acids: CASSPWSGALHF.